The rows below give T cell receptor beta chains drawn from one sample of a study of blood T cell repertoires in COVID-19. Generated by immunoSEQ multiplex PCR, the TCRdb table keeps only in-frame clones and is missing some. The repertoire has a few hundred thousand clones, more than 65% of them found once; the top ten carry under 15%. Sequencing was done on a sample of peripheral blood. The source of these receptors is a human donor in a cohort sampled during active COVID-19. Both conserved end residues are trimmed from each CDR3. Fields, in order: CDR3 protein, V gene.

CDR3aa: ASRVWGHNEQF
v_gene: TRBV27

CDR3aa: ASSMTGHEQY
v_gene: TRBV7-2

CDR3aa: ASSERDRGRRAKNIQY
v_gene: TRBV2

CDR3aa: ASSFRDRGLREQY
v_gene: TRBV28

CDR3aa: ASSFPRLTGELF
v_gene: TRBV28

CDR3aa: ASSGTGRIEQY
v_gene: TRBV25-1

CDR3aa: ATSDLAGAANEQF
v_gene: TRBV24-1

CDR3aa: AISERDRVNNEQF
v_gene: TRBV10-3

CDR3aa: ASSLQANTEAF
v_gene: TRBV18

CDR3aa: ASRDRGTGELF
v_gene: TRBV6-5

CDR3aa: ASSPGQGLGQPQH
v_gene: TRBV7-2

CDR3aa: ASSTPDRASSYEQY
v_gene: TRBV7-8

CDR3aa: ASSLEASGGREQY
v_gene: TRBV28

CDR3aa: ASSLVGDPYYEQY
v_gene: TRBV7-2

CDR3aa: ASSQTGGSYEQY
v_gene: TRBV4-1

CDR3aa: ASRAVPRTGGTEAF
v_gene: TRBV12-2

CDR3aa: ASSFRVNSPLH
v_gene: TRBV28

CDR3aa: ASSPPGQETYEQY
v_gene: TRBV18

CDR3aa: ASTGTSVTDTQY
v_gene: TRBV2

CDR3aa: ATSGLNRGSLYQETQY
v_gene: TRBV24-1

CDR3aa: ASTPVRGQTEAF
v_gene: TRBV2

CDR3aa: ASSQEPVSYNEQF
v_gene: TRBV4-1

CDR3aa: ASSQERDPYNEQF
v_gene: TRBV3-1/TRBV3-2

CDR3aa: ASSSPIGAGDGELF
v_gene: TRBV27

CDR3aa: ASSHPIGELTDTQY
v_gene: TRBV11-2

CDR3aa: ASSLAGATSYNEQF
v_gene: TRBV5-8

CDR3aa: ASSFQTSHEAF
v_gene: TRBV28

CDR3aa: SVEALDRADTEAF
v_gene: TRBV29-1

CDR3aa: ASRIDLPANYGYT
v_gene: TRBV28

CDR3aa: ASRGYRGATGELF
v_gene: TRBV2

CDR3aa: ASSLEAQGGLEGYT
v_gene: TRBV7-8

CDR3aa: ASSFLTGSSYEQY
v_gene: TRBV27

CDR3aa: ASSSNTGGEETQY
v_gene: TRBV7-6

CDR3aa: ASSFQTAYNEQF
v_gene: TRBV5-1

CDR3aa: ASSLLAGGMTDTQY
v_gene: TRBV5-1

CDR3aa: ASSPQGLQLF
v_gene: TRBV19

CDR3aa: ASSLVGRLGQGVYNEQF
v_gene: TRBV5-8

CDR3aa: ASSPRGGGQVPLALH
v_gene: TRBV9

CDR3aa: ASSSTSPSYEQY
v_gene: TRBV6-5

CDR3aa: ASSPSPDRASGEQY
v_gene: TRBV9

CDR3aa: AWSVWGGNSPLH
v_gene: TRBV30

CDR3aa: ASSGGGLAGGETQY
v_gene: TRBV5-8

CDR3aa: ASSHKGQGINNEQF
v_gene: TRBV5-4

CDR3aa: ASTNRGRDLPGTQY
v_gene: TRBV7-8

CDR3aa: ASSLTDRGEYGYT
v_gene: TRBV28

CDR3aa: ASSSAGVSYNEQF
v_gene: TRBV27

CDR3aa: ASTDLAGESYEQY
v_gene: TRBV2

CDR3aa: ASSLVRGTGTDTQY
v_gene: TRBV5-1

CDR3aa: ASSLLAGTYNEQF
v_gene: TRBV28

CDR3aa: ASRTGIGANVLT
v_gene: TRBV4-1

CDR3aa: ASSPDTGRNEQY
v_gene: TRBV18

CDR3aa: ASSPPLIAGTYEQY
v_gene: TRBV7-2

CDR3aa: ASSAPGQTGYEQY
v_gene: TRBV5-4

CDR3aa: ASSESSGDQPQH
v_gene: TRBV25-1